Below are 26 T cell receptor beta chains sequenced from a single sample in a study of identical twins. TCRdb called the 5' RACE reads again in MiXCR, with one record for every CDR3 protein. The sample comprises under 450,000 distinct CDR3 sequences, approximately 18% of which are singletons, and roughly 12% rests with the top ten. The sample comprised naive T cells sorted from blood. These TCRs come from a man aged 45-65 years in good health.

This chain joins TRBV7-2 and TRBJ1-6; TRBD1 matches at 7 bases. The V gene end was trimmed by 1 base and the J gene end by 8 bases; junction bases not matched to a gene: 5. The CDR3 totals 15 residues. From germline, CDR1 is SGHTA and CDR2 FQGNSA. The CDR3 bases are TGTGCCAGCAGCTTAGTCTTCCAGGGGGATTCACCCCTCCACTTT. This encodes CASSLVFQGDSPLHF.

In this sample, this clonotype turned up a few times. The rearrangement joins TRBV5-5 to TRBJ1-1; possibly TRBD1 for D (6 bases). The CDR3 spans 14 residues. V shed 2 bases and J shed 6 bases, with 14 bases lying between them. The germline gives CDR1 SGHKS, CDR2 YYEKEE (reference sequence). CDR3 DNA: TGTGCCAGCAGCTTAGCTTGGCAGGGGCCTGAAGCTTTCTTT. Protein sequence: CASSLAWQGPEAFF. The whole variable domain, remainder taken from reference TRBV5-5 and TRBJ1-1, is DAGVTQSPTHLIKTRGQQVTLRCSPISGHKSVSWYQQVLGQGPQFIFQYYEKEERGRGNFPDRFSARQFPNYSSELNVNALLLGDSALYLCASSLAWQGPEAFFGQGTRLTVV.

The chain uses TRBV6-1 and TRBJ2-3; the match to TRBD2 covers 12 bases. The J segment lost 4 bases and the V segment lost 5 bases, leaving 4 bases of the junction unmatched. The length of the CDR3 is 15 residues. CDR1 and CDR2 (germline): MNHNS, SASEGT. CDR3 DNA sequence: TGTGCCAGCAGTCCGACTAGCGGGAGTCCAGATACGCAGTATTTT. Protein: CASSPTSGSPDTQYF.

This clonotype was seen ten or more times. The chain is built from TRBV29-1 and TRBJ1-4, with 8 bases that match TRBD1. The germline CDR1 and CDR2 sequences are SQVTM and ANQGSEA. The CDR3 contains 13 residues. J was trimmed by 5 bases and V by 7 bases; bases with no gene match: 6. CDR3 coding DNA: TGCAGCGGGGGGACAGGCGCAAATGAAAAACTGTTTTTT. Translated, it gives CSGGTGANEKLFF.

This clonotype showed up many times. The genes are TRBV5-1 and TRBJ2-1, with TRBD2 matching 12 bases. The CDR3 loop spans 15 amino acids. V gave up 4 bases and J gave up 5 bases; unmatched junction bases: 4. The germline gives CDR1 SGHRS, CDR2 YFSETQ. The CDR3 bases are TGCGCCAGCAGCCCAAGACTAGCGGGGGACAATGAGCAGTTCTTC. Translated: CASSPRLAGDNEQFF.

The chain has TRBV12-3 or TRBV12-4 and TRBJ2-2, with a tentative D call TRBD1 (8 bases). V dropped 7 bases and J dropped 3 bases, with 18 bases sitting between them. The CDR3 is 16 amino acids. CDR3 nucleotides: TGTGCCAGCAAGGGGGGGCAGGGGGCTGACACCGGGGAGCTGTTTTTT. As protein: CASKGGQGADTGELFF.

This clonotype was counted a few times. The chain carries TRBV18 and TRBJ2-6, with unresolved D. Germline CDR1 reads KGHSH; CDR2 reads LQKENI. V lost 0 bases, J lost 2 bases, and 8 bases lay in between. CDR3 length: 16 residues. CDR3 loop: CASSPPSRPGANVLTF. Written as DNA, the CDR3 is TGTGCCAGCTCACCACCCAGCAGGCCTGGGGCCAACGTCCTGACTTTC. The full variable domain, its missing parts supplied by reference TRBV18 and TRBJ2-6, is NAGVMQNPRHLVRRRGQEARLRCSPMKGHSHVYWYRQLPEEGLKFMVYLQKENIIDESGMPKERFSAEFPKEGPSILRIQQVVRGDSAAYFCASSPPSRPGANVLTFGAGSRLTVL.

In this sample, this clonotype turned up a few times. This chain links TRBV2 with TRBJ1-5, with D tentatively TRBD1 (5 bases). The V end lost 3 bases, the J end lost 0 bases, and 9 bases lay between the germline ends. There are 15 residues in the CDR3. Germline CDR1 SNHLY, CDR2 FYNNEI. The CDR3 region is CASSEGGNSNQPQHF. In DNA, the CDR3 is TGTGCCAGCAGTGAGGGGGGAAATAGCAATCAGCCCCAGCATTTT. The full variable domain, with the rest looked up from reference TRBV2 and TRBJ1-5, is EPEVTQTPSHQVTQMGQEVILRCVPISNHLYFYWYRQILGQKVEFLVSFYNNEISEKSEIFDDQFSVERPDGSNFTLKIRSTKLEDSAMYFCASSEGGNSNQPQHFGDGTRLSIL.

This clonotype was recorded at least ten times. CDR3 DNA sequence: TGCAGCGTTGGGTTCTCACCCCTCCACTTT. Protein: CSVGFSPLHF. The chain recombines TRBV29-1 with TRBJ1-6; D gene uncertain. Germline CDR1 SQVTM, CDR2 ANQGSEA. The CDR3 runs 10 residues. The ends were cut back, 4 bases at V and 10 bases at J, with 5 bases in the middle. Variable domain in full (rest from reference TRBV29-1 and TRBJ1-6): SAVISQKPSRDICQRGTSLTIQCQVDSQVTMMFWYRQQPGQSLTLIATANQGSEATYESGFVIDKFPISRPNLTFSTLTVSNMSPEDSSIYLCSVGFSPLHFGNGTRLTVT.

The chain links TRBV18 to TRBJ2-1, with TRBD2 identical over 7 bases. This CDR3 contains 14 residues. J lost 9 bases, V lost 4 bases, and 9 bases had no gene match. Germline V CDR1 and CDR2: KGHSH, LQKENI. CDR3 sequence (DNA): TGTGCCAGCTCACAAGCGGGATCAGACACTGAGCAGTTCTTC. Protein product: CASSQAGSDTEQFF.

This clonotype occurred many times. The J gene is TRBJ2-7, the V gene TRBV5-1, with TRBD1 matching over 9 bases. Germline V gives CDR1 SGHRS, CDR2 YFSETQ. CDR3 length: 15 residues. V was pared by 4 bases and J by 3 bases, with 8 bases of the junction left unmatched. In nucleotides, the CDR3 is TGCGCCAGCAGCGGAGAGGGGACAGGGATCTACGAGCAGTACTTC. Translation: CASSGEGTGIYEQYF.

This sequence joins TRBV11-2 and TRBJ1-6, with 9 bases matching TRBD1. Germline lookup yields CDR1 SGHAT and CDR2 FQNNGV. V gave up 5 bases and J gave up 4 bases; unmatched junction bases: 6. This CDR3 contains 16 residues. Written as DNA, the CDR3 is TGTGCCAGCAGCCTTGGACAGGGGCCTTATAATTCACCCCTCCACTTT. Its translation is CASSLGQGPYNSPLHF.

This clonotype was observed many times. The CDR3 nucleotides are TGTGCCAGCAGCTATGAGGGGTATCAGCCCCAGCATTTT. Its protein is CASSYEGYQPQHF. The gene calls are TRBV6-2 or TRBV6-3 and TRBJ1-5, with D possibly being TRBD1 (5 bases). The V gene lost 6 bases and the J gene lost 5 bases, with 11 bases spanning the gap. Germline values: CDR1 MNHEY, CDR2 SVGEGT. CDR3 size: 13 residues.

This clonotype was recorded many times. V gene TRBV10-3 combines with J gene TRBJ2-3, with D unclear. Germline assignment: CDR1 ENHRY and CDR2 SYGVKD. The V and J ends lost 6 bases and 0 bases respectively, with 16 bases between them. The CDR3 has 16 amino acids. Written as DNA, the CDR3 is TGTGCCATCAGGGCCTGGCCGGGTTCTAGCACAGATACGCAGTATTTT. Translated: CAIRAWPGSSTDTQYF.

This clonotype was recorded at least ten times. The rearrangement uses TRBV5-1 and TRBJ1-1; a possible D gene is TRBD1 (6 bases). V gave up 4 bases and J gave up 5 bases, with 9 bases separating them. Germline values: CDR1 SGHRS, CDR2 YFSETQ. The CDR3 length is 12 residues. The CDR3 region is CASSTGATEAFF. DNA for the CDR3: TGCGCCAGCAGCACGGGGGCGACTGAAGCTTTCTTT.

This clonotype was observed many times. The chain links TRBV4-3 to TRBJ2-1, with 7 positions matching TRBD2. The CDR3 length is 15 residues. The germline V gene encodes CDR1 LGHNA and CDR2 YSLEER. With V trimmed by 0 bases and J by 5 bases, 4 bases remained unmatched. The CDR3 reads CASSQDFRGDNEQFF. The DNA of the CDR3 is TGCGCCAGCAGCCAAGATTTTCGGGGGGACAATGAGCAGTTCTTC.

The chain links TRBV20-1 to TRBJ2-7, with D tentatively TRBD1 or TRBD2 (5 bases each). This CDR3 has 13 residues. Germline CDR1 and CDR2: DFQATT and SNEGSKA (reference sequence). V shed 8 bases and J shed 0 bases, with 14 bases lying between them. The CDR3 coding sequence is TGCAGTCTTAGTCCGGGACCCTCCTACGAGCAGTACTTC. Translated: CSLSPGPSYEQYF.

This clonotype was counted a few times. The V gene is TRBV10-3, the J gene TRBJ1-2; no clear D. Trimming pared 4 bases from V and 8 bases from J, leaving 8 bases between. CDR1 is ENHRY and CDR2 is SYGVKD in the germline V gene. This CDR3 has 11 residues. The CDR3 DNA reads TGTGCCATCAGTGGCGGGCTAGGCTACACCTTC. Its translation is CAISGGLGYTF.

V usage is TRBV5-1 and J usage is TRBJ2-6; TRBD1 aligns across 10 bases. This CDR3 comprises 16 residues. Germline loops: CDR1 SGHRS, CDR2 YFSETQ. V lost 5 bases, J lost 2 bases, and 4 bases stayed unmatched. CDR3 in amino acids: CASSGTGVTGANVLTF. CDR3 nucleotide sequence: TGCGCCAGCAGTGGGACAGGGGTGACTGGGGCCAACGTCCTGACTTTC. The entire variable domain, with the rest obtained from reference TRBV5-1 and TRBJ2-6, is as follows: KAGVTQTPRYLIKTRGQQVTLSCSPISGHRSVSWYQQTPGQGLQFLFEYFSETQRNKGNFPGRFSGRQFSNSRSEMNVSTLELGDSALYLCASSGTGVTGANVLTFGAGSRLTVL.

This clonotype was seen many times. CDR3 sequence reads: CASSFSENTEAFF. CDR3 nucleotide sequence: TGTGCCAGCAGTTTTTCAGAGAACACTGAAGCTTTCTTT. The chain is built from TRBV12-3 or TRBV12-4 and TRBJ1-1; D remains unclear. CDR3 size: 13 residues. Trimming cost V 3 bases and J 1 base, with 6 bases left between them.

The rearrangement uses TRBV18 and TRBJ2-2, with 7 positions matching TRBD2. Looked up from germline, CDR1 is KGHSH and CDR2 is LQKENI. This CDR3 comprises 19 residues. The V and J ends lost 0 bases and 4 bases, in that order; junction bases with no gene match: 14. CDR3: CASSPPLSWRESGTGELFF. The CDR3 DNA reads TGTGCCAGCTCACCACCGCTCTCCTGGCGGGAGTCGGGCACCGGGGAGCTGTTTTTT.

This clonotype was seen repeatedly, ten times or more. This rearrangement joins TRBV5-1 to TRBJ2-5; 11 bases fit TRBD1. The V segment lost 4 bases and the J segment 5 bases; nucleotides outside the gene matches: 7. Germline V gene sequence: CDR1 SGHRS, CDR2 YFSETQ. The CDR3 loop spans 15 amino acids. CDR3 coding DNA: TGCGCCAGCAGCAACGGACAGGGGGCGCCGGAGACCCAGTACTTC. Protein product: CASSNGQGAPETQYF.

This clonotype was observed at least ten times. The chain employs TRBV20-1 and TRBJ2-7; D remains unclear. The CDR3 is 13 residues long. V dropped 3 bases and J dropped 1 base, with 10 bases sitting between them. Germline loops: CDR1 DFQATT, CDR2 SNEGSKA (reference sequence). As DNA, the CDR3 is TGCAGTGCTAGGCGGATCGGATCCTACGAGCAGTACTTC. Its protein product is CSARRIGSYEQYF.

The chain is built from TRBV6-2 or TRBV6-3 and TRBJ2-1; 8 bases agree with TRBD2. J gave up 7 bases and V 2 bases, and 7 bases lay outside the gene matches. The germline gives CDR1 MNHEY, CDR2 SVGEGT. The CDR3 extends over 15 amino acids. The CDR3 is CASSYTGGASNEQFF. CDR3 nucleotide sequence: TGTGCCAGCAGTTACACGGGGGGGGCCAGTAATGAGCAGTTCTTC.

This clonotype was seen only a few times. The chain employs TRBV20-1 and TRBJ2-7; D unresolved. V lost 1 base and J lost 3, with 19 bases in between. The CDR3 sequence is 16 residues long. Germline CDR1 DFQATT, CDR2 SNEGSKA (reference sequence). The CDR3 DNA is TGCAGTGCTAGAGTCCTCCCCGGTAAGACCATCTACGAGCAGTACTTC. It is translated as CSARVLPGKTIYEQYF.

V and J are TRBV5-1 and TRBJ1-3; D is perhaps TRBD1 (6 bases). The V end was cut by 0 bases, the J end by 4 bases, with 11 bases between. The CDR3 totals 15 residues. Germline-derived CDR1 and CDR2 are SGHRS and YFSETQ. The CDR3 DNA is TGCGCCAGCAGCTTGGAAGGGGGAGCAGGAAACACCATATATTTT. Amino acid sequence: CASSLEGGAGNTIYF.